In this sample, the clone carrying this T cell receptor (beta chain) turned up many times. Antigen unknown. This sample is drawn from a study of CD8+CD57+ T cells in acquired aplastic anemia. Study-level information: The DNA of sorted CD4+ and CD8+ cells averaged about 3 ug. Some 9.9 million reads, on average, were obtained for CD4+ cells from healthy donors. Findings and limits, study-wide: Overlapping CD8+ CDR3 repertoires of patients and controls contained approximately 28 shared sequences. Between patients and controls, CD8+ Simpson's diversity did not vary significantly.

Genomic DNA served as template for TCR beta VDJ and CDR3 profiling. TCRdb reprocessed the reads via MiXCR and lists one record per CDR3 protein. The sample records 400,000 to 500,000 distinct CDR3 sequences, roughly 64% being singletons. With V trimmed by 6 bases and J by 10 bases, 11 bases remained unmatched. The CDR3 has 14 residues. Germline lookup yields CDR1 MNHEY and CDR2 SVGAGI. Material: sorted CD4+, CD8+, or CD8+CD57+ T cells (not recorded which) from PBMCs. This receptor was taken from a human donor in good health, serving as a control. This sequence joins TRBV6-5 and TRBJ2-1; 8 bases agree with TRBD2. CDR3 bases: TGTGCCAGCAGGCGACTAGCGTCCGAGGGAGAGCAGTTCTTC. As protein: CASRRLASEGEQFF.